This T cell receptor beta chain was recorded in a study of graft-versus-host responses after intestinal transplantation. Overall study context: Transplants were multivisceral, liver-intestinal, or isolated intestinal. Overall study results and limits: Recipient bone marrow held GvH clones, some seen earlier in ileum or blood.

TCRdb keeps only in-frame clones here, not all; method: immunoSEQ multiplex PCR. The profile shows approximately 63,000 clones, about 94% of them singletons. The count of this clone is one. Its specificity is unknown. Trimming left V 3 bases short and J 4 bases short, with 12 bases between. Germline CDR1 reads LGHNA; CDR2 reads YNFKEQ. This CDR3 spans 14 amino acids. Material: unstimulated CD4+ T cells sorted from spleen or lymph node cells, obtained before transplant. The receptor's source is a human donor who was the organ donor for an intestinal transplant. The V and J genes are TRBV4-2 and TRBJ1-2; D is undetermined. The CDR3 nucleotides read TGTGCCAGCAGCCAGGTTGACGGCGGCTATGGCTACACCTTC. It specifies CASSQVDGGYGYTF.